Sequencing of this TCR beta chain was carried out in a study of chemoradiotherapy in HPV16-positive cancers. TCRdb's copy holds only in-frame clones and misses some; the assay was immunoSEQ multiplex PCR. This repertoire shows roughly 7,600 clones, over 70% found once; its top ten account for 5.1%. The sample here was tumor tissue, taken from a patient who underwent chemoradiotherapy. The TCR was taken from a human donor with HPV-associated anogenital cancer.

The CDR3 sequence is CASSRPTDSGRNEQFF. The CDR3 DNA reads as TGCGCCAGCAGCCGCCCGACGGATAGCGGTAGGAATGAGCAGTTCTTC. The V call is TRBV4-1, the J call TRBJ2-1, with D possibly being TRBD2 (6 bases). CDR3 length: 16 amino acids. Germline values: CDR1 MGHRA, CDR2 YSYEKL. V was cut by 4 bases and J by 7 bases, with 20 bases left in between.